One and the same sample provided the 3 T cell receptor beta chains below, sequenced in a study of cytomegalovirus exposure and HLA in healthy donors. PCR involved 60 Vbeta and 13 Jbeta primers. Some clones are missing from TCRdb's copy, which holds only in-frame ones; the method was immunoSEQ multiplex PCR. The sample has approximately 160,000 clones, 77% seen once; the top ten hold 2% to 3%. Material: PBMCs. The source of these receptors is a middle-aged woman in good health and CMV-seropositive.

The genes are TRBV7-2 and TRBJ2-2; TRBD2 aligns across 11 bases. Trimming cost V 5 bases and J 3 bases; bases outside gene matches: 8. Germline lookup yields CDR1 SGHTA and CDR2 FQGNSA. CDR3 length equals 17 residues. CDR3 in amino acids: CASSPYWGLADTGELFF. CDR3 DNA: TGTGCCAGCAGCCCCTATTGGGGACTAGCGGACACCGGGGAGCTGTTTTTT.

This clone was counted a single time. The chain joins TRBV30 to TRBJ2-3, with 7 bases matching TRBD2. Germline CDR1 is GTSNPN and CDR2 is SVGIG (reference sequence). There are 13 residues in the CDR3. V was pared by 0 bases and J by 6 bases, with 3 bases of the junction left unmatched. The CDR3 reads CAWSVKGGDTQYF. The CDR3 DNA reads TGTGCCTGGAGTGTTAAGGGAGGGGATACGCAGTATTTT.

The rearrangement joins TRBV7-2 to TRBJ1-5; a weak D match, TRBD1 (5 bases). V was trimmed by 0 bases and J by 1 base, leaving 10 bases between them. Germline assignment: CDR1 SGHTA and CDR2 FQGNSA. The CDR3 has 16 amino acids. In DNA form, the CDR3 reads TGTGCCAGCAGCTTAGCGCAGGCAGGGAGCAATCAGCCCCAGCATTTT. Its translation is CASSLAQAGSNQPQHF.